The 5 T cell receptor beta chains below come from one sample, sequenced in a study of beta chain features in type 1 diabetes (dated 2018 in TCRdb). The library was generated by the immunoSEQ multiplex PCR assay. The entire amount of isolated RNA was reverse transcribed using the High Capacity cDNA Reverse Transcription Kit, so the sequenced TCRB transcripts were expressed ones. The immuneACCESS repertoire file appears here via TCRdb, limited to in-frame rearrangements. These files lack a portion of the clones; in checked studies, under half of the deficit traces to unresolved V genes, and the cause of the others is not known. This sample gives under 550,000 clones in total; roughly 10% of them show up just once. Approximately 0.05% of the sample comes from the top ten. The source material was naive CD4+ T cells from blood. This sample's cell subset or site label indicates: true naive CD4+ T cells. The source of these receptors is a woman aged 18 to 35 in good health.

The chain recombines TRBV7-2 with TRBJ2-3; tentative D call: TRBD2 (7 bases). The CDR3 spans 13 residues. Trimming shortened V by 6 bases and J by 3 bases, and 10 bases separated the two germline ends. CDR1 and CDR2 from the germline V gene are SGHTA and FQGNSA. CDR3 residues: CASRRGQTDTQYF. The CDR3 DNA reads as TGTGCCAGCAGGCGGGGGCAAACAGATACGCAGTATTTT.

This chain joins TRBV7-9 and TRBJ2-6; D is perhaps TRBD2 (5 bases). Per germline, CDR1 SEHNR and CDR2 FQNEAQ (reference sequence). The CDR3 has 16 residues. The V gene lost 2 bases and the J gene lost 4 bases, with 12 bases spanning the gap. CDR3 sequence: CASSLLGESGANVLTF. In DNA form, the CDR3 reads TGTGCCAGCAGCTTACTTGGGGAGTCCGGGGCCAACGTCCTGACTTTC.

This clone was seen only a few times. This chain uses TRBV2 with TRBJ2-3; 7 nucleotides match TRBD1. The CDR3 loop spans 17 amino acids. V was clipped by 4 bases and J by 2 bases; unmatched bases: 12. CDR1 and CDR2 (germline): SNHLY, FYNNEI. CDR3 in DNA: TGTGCCAGCAGTGTAAGAGGGGGCGTGATCCCCACAGATACGCAGTATTTT. Its translation is CASSVRGGVIPTDTQYF.

This chain connects TRBV7-2 to TRBJ2-2; no firm D call. The germline V gene has CDR1 SGHTA and CDR2 FQGNSA. This CDR3 comprises 13 residues. Trimming stripped 0 bases from V and 6 bases from J, with 5 bases between. For the CDR3, the DNA is TGTGCCAGCAGCTTAGCCGTATCCGGGGAGCTGTTTTTT. This sequence encodes CASSLAVSGELFF. Using reference TRBV7-2 and TRBJ2-2 for the parts outside the CDR3, the full variable domain is GAGVSQSPSNKVTEKGKDVELRCDPISGHTALYWYRQSLGQGLEFLIYFQGNSAPDKSGLPSDRFSAERTGGSVSTLTIQRTQQEDSAVYLCASSLAVSGELFFGEGSRLTVL.

V and J are TRBV27 and TRBJ2-7, with 8 bases matching TRBD2. The ends lost 4 bases at V and 0 bases at J; junction bases unmatched: 8. Germline CDR1 and CDR2: MNHEY and SMNVEV (reference sequence). There are 16 residues in the CDR3. CDR3 coding DNA: TGTGCCAGCAGTTCCTTAGCGGGGACCAGCTCCTACGAGCAGTACTTC. Amino acids: CASSSLAGTSSYEQYF.